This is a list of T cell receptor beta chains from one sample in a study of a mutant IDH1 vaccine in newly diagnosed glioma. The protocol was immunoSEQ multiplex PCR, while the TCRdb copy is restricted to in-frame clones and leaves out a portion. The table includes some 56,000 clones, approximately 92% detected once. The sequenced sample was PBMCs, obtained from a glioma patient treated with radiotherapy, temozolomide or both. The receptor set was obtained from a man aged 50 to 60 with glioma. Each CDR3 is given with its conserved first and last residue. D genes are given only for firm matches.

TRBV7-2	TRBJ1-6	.	TGTGCCAGCAGCTTAGATGGATCCTATAATTCACCCCTCCACTTT	CASSLDGSYNSPLHF
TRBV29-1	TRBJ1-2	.	TGCAGCGTTGAAACGGGTTTCGGCTACACCTTC	CSVETGFGYTF
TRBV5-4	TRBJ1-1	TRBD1	TGTGCCGGGAAAGTTACAGGGGAGCCGAACACTGAAGCTTTCTTT	CAGKVTGEPNTEAFF
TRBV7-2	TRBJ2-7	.	TGTGCCTCAAAAAGGCCCAATTTCTACGAGCAGTACTTC	CASKRPNFYEQYF
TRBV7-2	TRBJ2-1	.	TGTGCCAGCACCCGGAGGACCACTACTCGCAATGAGCAGTTCTTC	CASTRRTTTRNEQFF
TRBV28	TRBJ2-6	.	TGTGCCAGCAGTCCCGGCCAGCCGTCTGGGGCCAACGTCCTGACTTTC	CASSPGQPSGANVLTF
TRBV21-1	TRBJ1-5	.	TGTGCCAGCAGCAAAGGGAGTGGGGATAGCAATCAGCCCCAGCATTTT	CASSKGSGDSNQPQHF
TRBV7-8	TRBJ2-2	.	TGTGCCAGCAGCTATCGACGTATGGACACCGGGGAGCTGTTTTTT	CASSYRRMDTGELFF
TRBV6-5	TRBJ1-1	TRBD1	TGTGCCAGCAGTCGGAACAGGGGGCGCGCTGAAGCTTTCTTT	CASSRNRGRAEAFF
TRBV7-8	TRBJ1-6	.	TGTGCCAGCAGGGGCCAGGGCGATTCACCCCTCCACTTT	CASRGQGDSPLHF
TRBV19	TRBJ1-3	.	TGTGCCAGTAGATGGAACGGCGGAAACACCATATATTTT	CASRWNGGNTIYF
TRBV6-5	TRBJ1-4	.	TGTGCCAGCACCAATTTCGGGAGGGAGGAAAAACTGTTTTTT	CASTNFGREEKLFF
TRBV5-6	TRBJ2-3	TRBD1	TGTGCCAGCAGCTTGTTAGGACAGGGGGCGGTGGATACGCAGTATTTT	CASSLLGQGAVDTQYF
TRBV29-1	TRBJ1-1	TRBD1	TGCAGCGTTGTGGGGACAGGAACAAACACTGAAGCTTTCTTT	CSVVGTGTNTEAFF
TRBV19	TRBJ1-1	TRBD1	TGTGCCAGTATCGACAGGGCTTTGAACACTGAAGCTTTCTTT	CASIDRALNTEAFF
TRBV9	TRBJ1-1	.	TGTGCCAGCAGCGTAGCCGGTCAGGGGAACACTGAAGCTTTCTTT	CASSVAGQGNTEAFF